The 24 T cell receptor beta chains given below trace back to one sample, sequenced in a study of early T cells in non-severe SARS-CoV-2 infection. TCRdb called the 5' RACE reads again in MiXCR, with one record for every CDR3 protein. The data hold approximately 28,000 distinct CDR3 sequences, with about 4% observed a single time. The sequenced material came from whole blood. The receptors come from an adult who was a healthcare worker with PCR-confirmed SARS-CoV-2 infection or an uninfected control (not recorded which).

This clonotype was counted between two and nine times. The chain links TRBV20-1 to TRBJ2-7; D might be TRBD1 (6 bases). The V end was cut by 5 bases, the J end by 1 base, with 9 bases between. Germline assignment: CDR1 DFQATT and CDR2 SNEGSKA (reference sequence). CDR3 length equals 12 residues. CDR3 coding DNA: TGCAGTGCTCCAGACAGGTCCTACGAGCAGTACTTC. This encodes CSAPDRSYEQYF.

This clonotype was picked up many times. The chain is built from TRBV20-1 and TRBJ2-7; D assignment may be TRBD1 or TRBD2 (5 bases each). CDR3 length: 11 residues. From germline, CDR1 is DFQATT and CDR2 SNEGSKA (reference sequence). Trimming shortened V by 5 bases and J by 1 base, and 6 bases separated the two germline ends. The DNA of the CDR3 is TGCAGTGCTGGGGGTTCCTACGAGCAGTACTTC. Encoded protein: CSAGGSYEQYF.

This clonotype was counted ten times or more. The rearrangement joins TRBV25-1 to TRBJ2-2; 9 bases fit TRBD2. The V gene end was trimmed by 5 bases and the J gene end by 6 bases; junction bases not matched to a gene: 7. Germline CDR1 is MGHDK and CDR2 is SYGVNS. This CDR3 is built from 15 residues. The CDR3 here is CASSIAGVSAGELFF. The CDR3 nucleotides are TGTGCCAGCAGTATAGCGGGAGTATCGGCCGGGGAGCTGTTTTTT.

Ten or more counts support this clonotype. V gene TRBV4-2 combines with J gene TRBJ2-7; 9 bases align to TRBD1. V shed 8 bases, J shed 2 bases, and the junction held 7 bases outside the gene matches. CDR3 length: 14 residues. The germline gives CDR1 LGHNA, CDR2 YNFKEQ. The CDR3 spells CASRPGQGTYEQYF. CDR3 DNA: TGTGCCAGCCGGCCGGGACAGGGAACCTACGAGCAGTACTTC.

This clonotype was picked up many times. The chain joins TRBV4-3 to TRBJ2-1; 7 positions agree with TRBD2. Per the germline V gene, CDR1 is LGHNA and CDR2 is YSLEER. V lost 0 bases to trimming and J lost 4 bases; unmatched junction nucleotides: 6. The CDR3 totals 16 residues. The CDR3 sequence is CASSQDPREGYNEQFF. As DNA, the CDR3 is TGCGCCAGCAGCCAAGATCCGAGGGAGGGGTACAATGAGCAGTTCTTC.

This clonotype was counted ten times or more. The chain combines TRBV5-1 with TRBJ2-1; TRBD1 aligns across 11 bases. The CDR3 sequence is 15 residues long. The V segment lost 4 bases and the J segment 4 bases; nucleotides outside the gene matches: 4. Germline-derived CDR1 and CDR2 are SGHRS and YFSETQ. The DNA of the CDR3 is TGCGCCAGCAGCGTAGGACAGGGGGCTTACAATGAGCAGTTCTTC. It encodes CASSVGQGAYNEQFF.

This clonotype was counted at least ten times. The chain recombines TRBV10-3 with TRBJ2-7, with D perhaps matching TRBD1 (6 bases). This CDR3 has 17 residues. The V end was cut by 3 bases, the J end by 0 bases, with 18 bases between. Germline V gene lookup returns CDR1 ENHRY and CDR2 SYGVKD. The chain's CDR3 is CAISDQQGRSSSYEQYF. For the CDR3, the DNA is TGTGCCATCAGTGATCAACAGGGCCGTTCGAGCTCCTACGAGCAGTACTTC.

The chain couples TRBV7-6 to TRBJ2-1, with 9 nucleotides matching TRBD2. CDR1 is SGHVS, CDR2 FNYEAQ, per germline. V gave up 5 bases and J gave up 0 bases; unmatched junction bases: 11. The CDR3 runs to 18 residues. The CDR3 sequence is CASSRGLAFSSSYNEQFF. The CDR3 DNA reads TGTGCCAGCAGCCGGGGACTAGCCTTTTCGAGCTCCTACAATGAGCAGTTCTTC.

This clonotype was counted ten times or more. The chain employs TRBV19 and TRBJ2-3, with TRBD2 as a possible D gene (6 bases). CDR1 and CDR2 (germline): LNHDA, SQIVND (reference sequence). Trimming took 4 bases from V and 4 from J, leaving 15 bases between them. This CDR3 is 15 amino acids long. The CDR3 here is CASSNTGLPADTQYF. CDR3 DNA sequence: TGTGCCAGTAGTAATACGGGACTCCCAGCAGATACGCAGTATTTT.

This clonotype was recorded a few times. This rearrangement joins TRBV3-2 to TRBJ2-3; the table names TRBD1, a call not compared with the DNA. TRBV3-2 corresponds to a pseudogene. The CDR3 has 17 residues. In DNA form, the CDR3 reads TGTGCCAGCAGCCAACTTATGGGACGCCTTAGCACAGATACGCAGTATTTT. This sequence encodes CASSQLMGRLSTDTQYF.

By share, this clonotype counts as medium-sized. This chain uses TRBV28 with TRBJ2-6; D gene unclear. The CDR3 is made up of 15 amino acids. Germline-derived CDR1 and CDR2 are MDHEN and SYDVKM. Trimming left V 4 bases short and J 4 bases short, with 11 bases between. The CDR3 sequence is CASSSLASGANVLTF. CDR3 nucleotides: TGTGCCAGCAGTTCGTTAGCCTCCGGGGCCAACGTCCTGACTTTC.

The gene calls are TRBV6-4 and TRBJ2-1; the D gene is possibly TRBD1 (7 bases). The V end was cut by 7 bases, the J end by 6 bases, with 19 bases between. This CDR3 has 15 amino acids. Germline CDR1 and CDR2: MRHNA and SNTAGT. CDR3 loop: CASKRDAGQFNEQFF. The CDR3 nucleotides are TGTGCCAGCAAGAGGGACGCGGGACAGTTCAATGAGCAGTTCTTC.

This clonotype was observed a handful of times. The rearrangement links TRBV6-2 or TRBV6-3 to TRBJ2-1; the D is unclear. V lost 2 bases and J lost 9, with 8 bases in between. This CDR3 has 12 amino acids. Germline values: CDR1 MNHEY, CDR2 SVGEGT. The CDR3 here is CASSYRSVEQFF. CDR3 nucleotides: TGTGCCAGCAGTTACCGGTCGGTTGAGCAGTTCTTC.

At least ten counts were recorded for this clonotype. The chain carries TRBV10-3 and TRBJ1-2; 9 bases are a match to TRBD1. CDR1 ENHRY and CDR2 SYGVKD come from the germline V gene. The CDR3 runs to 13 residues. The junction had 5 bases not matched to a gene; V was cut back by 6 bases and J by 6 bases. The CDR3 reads CAIRGDRDDGYTF. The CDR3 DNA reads TGTGCCATCAGGGGGGACAGGGATGATGGCTACACCTTC.

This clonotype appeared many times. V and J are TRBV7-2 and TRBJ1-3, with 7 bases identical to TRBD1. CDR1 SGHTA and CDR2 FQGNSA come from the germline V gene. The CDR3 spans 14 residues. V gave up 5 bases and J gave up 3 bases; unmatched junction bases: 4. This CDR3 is CASSLGTVGNTIYF. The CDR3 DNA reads TGTGCCAGCAGCCTAGGGACAGTTGGAAACACCATATATTTT.

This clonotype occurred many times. CDR3 nucleotides: TGTGCCAGCAGTCCGGGACTAGCGGGAGTGAATGAGCAGTTCTTC. Amino acid sequence: CASSPGLAGVNEQFF. V usage is TRBV2 and J usage is TRBJ2-1, with TRBD2 matching over 14 bases. This CDR3 is built from 15 residues. With V trimmed by 5 bases and J by 7 bases, 4 bases remained unmatched. Germline CDR1 reads SNHLY; CDR2 reads FYNNEI. Full variable domain (rest looked up from reference TRBV2 and TRBJ2-1): EPEVTQTPSHQVTQMGQEVILRCVPISNHLYFYWYRQILGQKVEFLVSFYNNEISEKSEIFDDQFSVERPDGSNFTLKIRSTKLEDSAMYFCASSPGLAGVNEQFFGPGTRLTVL.

The CDR3 nucleotides are TGTGCCAGCAGAAGTGGGACACCTAACACTGAAGCTTTCTTT. The encoded protein is CASRSGTPNTEAFF. This chain links TRBV6-6 with TRBJ1-1; TRBD1 is a possible D gene (6 bases). CDR3 length: 14 residues. Germline assignment: CDR1 MNHNY and CDR2 SVGAGI (reference sequence). V shed 6 bases and J shed 2 bases, with 13 bases lying between them.

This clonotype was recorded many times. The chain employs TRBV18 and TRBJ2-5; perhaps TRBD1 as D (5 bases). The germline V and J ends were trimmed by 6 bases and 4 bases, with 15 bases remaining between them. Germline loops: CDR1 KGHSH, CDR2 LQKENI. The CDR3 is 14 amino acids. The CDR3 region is CASSLDISLETQYF. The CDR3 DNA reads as TGTGCCAGCTCCCTGGACATCAGCTTAGAGACCCAGTACTTC.

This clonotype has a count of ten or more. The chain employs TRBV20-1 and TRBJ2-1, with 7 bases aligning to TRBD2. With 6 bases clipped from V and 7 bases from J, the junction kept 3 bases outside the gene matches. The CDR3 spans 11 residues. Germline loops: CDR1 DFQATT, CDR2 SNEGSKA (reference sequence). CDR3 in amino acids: CSARGFNEQFF. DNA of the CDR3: TGCAGTGCGCGGGGGTTTAATGAGCAGTTCTTC.

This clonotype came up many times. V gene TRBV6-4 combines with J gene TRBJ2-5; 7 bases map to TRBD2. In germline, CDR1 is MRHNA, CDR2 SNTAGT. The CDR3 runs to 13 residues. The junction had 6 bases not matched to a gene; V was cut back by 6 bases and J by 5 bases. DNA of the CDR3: TGTGCCAGCAGCCGCGGGAGCGGGGAGACCCAGTACTTC. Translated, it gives CASSRGSGETQYF.

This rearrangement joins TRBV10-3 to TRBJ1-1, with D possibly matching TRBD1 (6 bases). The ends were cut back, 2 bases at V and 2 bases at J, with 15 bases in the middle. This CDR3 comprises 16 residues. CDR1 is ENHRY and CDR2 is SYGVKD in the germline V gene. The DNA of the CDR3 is TGTGCCATCAGTGAGCTGGGGGGGGCCCTAAACACTGAAGCTTTCTTT. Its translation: CAISELGGALNTEAFF.

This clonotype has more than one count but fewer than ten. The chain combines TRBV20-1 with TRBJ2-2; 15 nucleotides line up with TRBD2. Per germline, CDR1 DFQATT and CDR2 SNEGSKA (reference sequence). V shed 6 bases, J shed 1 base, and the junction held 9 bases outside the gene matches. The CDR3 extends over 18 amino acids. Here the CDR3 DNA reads TGCAGTGCACGCACTCCGGGACTAGCGGGAGGGAACACCGGGGAGCTGTTTTTT. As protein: CSARTPGLAGGNTGELFF.

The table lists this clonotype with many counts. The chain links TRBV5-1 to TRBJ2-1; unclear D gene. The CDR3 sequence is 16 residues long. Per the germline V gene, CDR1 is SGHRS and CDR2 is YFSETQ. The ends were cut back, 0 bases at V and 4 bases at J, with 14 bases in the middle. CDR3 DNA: TGCGCCAGCAGCTTGGAGAGAGCCACCCTGTACAATGAGCAGTTCTTC. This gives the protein CASSLERATLYNEQFF.

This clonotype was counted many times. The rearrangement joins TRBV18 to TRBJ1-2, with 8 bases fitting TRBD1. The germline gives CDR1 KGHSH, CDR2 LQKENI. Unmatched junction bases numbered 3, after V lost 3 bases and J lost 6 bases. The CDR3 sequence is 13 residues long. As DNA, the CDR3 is TGTGCCAGCTCACCTAGGACAGGGAATGGCTACACCTTC. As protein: CASSPRTGNGYTF.